This note documents a single T cell receptor (beta chain) sequence. The target antigen is unknown. Oncomine TCR Beta short-read sequencing was applied to DNA from cultured CD4+ T cells. Cultured CD4+ T cells yielded the extracted genomic DNA. MiXCR, applied by TCRdb to the PCR reads, yields one record per CDR3 protein. The sample yields about 10,000 distinct CDR3 sequences, roughly 62% seen once. This sample's treatment: approximately nine-day PBMC culture with coronavirus spike peptide pools or control peptides (ViraFEST assay). The V end lost 5 bases, the J end lost 3 bases, and 16 bases lay between the germline ends. CDR3 size: 15 residues. The germline V gene has CDR1 SGHVS and CDR2 FQNEAQ. This entry is derived from a study of vaccination and CD4 T cells after COVID-19.

Sequenced input: CD4+ T cells from blood, cultured in vitro. This TCR was recovered from a human donor who had recovered from COVID-19. V usage is TRBV7-8 and J usage is TRBJ1-1, with D perhaps matching TRBD1 (5 bases). CDR3 protein: CASSPGRGRDTEAFF. The CDR3 DNA reads TGTGCCAGCAGCCCAGGGAGGGGTAGGGACACTGAAGCTTTCTTT.